This T cell receptor (beta chain) came from a study of blood T cells in healthy people across ages. Through a sample-barcoded 5' primer and a J-beta primer mix, a second PCR was run for roughly 7 to 11 cycles. Using its own MiXCR run on the 5' RACE reads, TCRdb lists one record per CDR3 protein. The table shows 910,000 or so distinct CDR3 sequences, with approximately 50% occurring only once. The authors isolated at least 6 million PBMCs per sample. V was clipped by 0 bases and J by 3 bases; unmatched bases: 8. This CDR3 is 16 amino acids long. Germline V CDR1 and CDR2: MGHRA, YSYEKL. The sample consisted of blood. The rearrangement uses TRBV4-1 and TRBJ2-7; 7 bases line up with TRBD2. The clonotype was recovered from a woman aged 55-69 years in good health. In nucleotides, the CDR3 is TGCGCCAGCAGCCAAGAGGCCTGGGCTAGCGGCTACGAGCAGTACTTC. Residues: CASSQEAWASGYEQYF.